Shown below are 18 T cell receptor beta chains from a single sample sequenced in a study of T-cell memory formation after mild COVID-19. From the 5' RACE reads, TCRdb called clonotypes with MiXCR, one entry per CDR3 protein. The sample yields roughly 350,000 distinct CDR3 sequences, roughly 13% seen once. Sequenced: PBMCs or a T cell subset sorted from them (not recorded which). These TCRs come from a young man who had mild COVID-19 (a few samples of this study predate the infection). Cell type and time point are not known.

V usage is TRBV6-2 or TRBV6-3 and J usage is TRBJ1-6; 9 nucleotides line up with TRBD1. Germline lookup yields CDR1 MNHEY and CDR2 SVGEGT. V was pared by 2 bases and J by 7 bases, with 0 bases of the junction left unmatched. The CDR3 is 14 residues long. CDR3 in DNA: TGTGCCAGCAGTTACGACAGGGGGAATTCACCCCTCCACTTT. As protein: CASSYDRGNSPLHF.

This clonotype appeared a few times. The rearrangement uses TRBV18 and TRBJ1-5; D is possibly TRBD1 (6 bases). Looked up from germline, CDR1 is KGHSH and CDR2 is LQKENI. V lost 1 base, J lost 2 bases, and 18 bases lay in between. CDR3 length equals 18 residues. CDR3 protein: CASSPQGQPGRGNQPQHF. The CDR3 DNA reads as TGTGCCAGCTCACCACAAGGACAGCCCGGCCGCGGCAATCAGCCCCAGCATTTT.

The chain carries TRBV7-2 and TRBJ2-7; 7 bases fit TRBD1. V gave up 1 base and J gave up 3 bases; unmatched junction bases: 3. CDR1 and CDR2 (germline): SGHTA, FQGNSA. This CDR3 contains 14 residues. CDR3 amino acids: CASSLGWTGYEQYF. In DNA, the CDR3 is TGTGCCAGCAGCTTAGGGTGGACAGGCTACGAGCAGTACTTC.

This clonotype turned up a few times. The chain joins TRBV6-6 to TRBJ2-2, with D uncertain. Germline loops: CDR1 MNHNY, CDR2 SVGAGI (reference sequence). The CDR3 length is 12 residues. V was clipped by 10 bases and J by 4 bases, with 10 bases between them. As DNA, the CDR3 is TGTGCCACCCTTATAGGCACCGGGGAGCTGTTTTTT. Residues: CATLIGTGELFF.

This clonotype came up many times. This chain uses TRBV12-3 or TRBV12-4 with TRBJ2-3; 14 positions agree with TRBD2. This CDR3 has 15 amino acids. J gave up 5 bases and V 5 bases, and 3 bases lay outside the gene matches. This chain's CDR3 is CASSPGTSGGDTQYF. The DNA of the CDR3 is TGTGCCAGCAGTCCCGGGACTAGCGGGGGAGATACGCAGTATTTT.

J is TRBJ1-2 and V is TRBV6-4; 8 bases agree with TRBD1. The germline CDR1 and CDR2 sequences are MRHNA and SNTAGT. V dropped 2 bases and J dropped 5; count of bases not matched to a gene: 13. This CDR3 contains 17 residues. This chain's CDR3 is CASSDARTGWSAYGYTF. The CDR3 DNA reads as TGTGCCAGCAGTGACGCGAGGACAGGGTGGTCGGCTTATGGCTACACCTTC.

In this sample, this clonotype turned up a few times. The V and J genes are TRBV6-2 or TRBV6-3 and TRBJ1-6; D uncertain. V shed 7 bases and J shed 6 bases, with 13 bases lying between them. Germline V lookup: CDR1 MNHEY, CDR2 SVGEGT. The CDR3 length is 14 residues. The CDR3 DNA is TGTGCCAGCACACCGATGAGGACTAATTCACCCCTCCACTTT. Translating gives CASTPMRTNSPLHF.

The table lists this clonotype with a few counts. The rearrangement uses TRBV7-8 and TRBJ2-6, with a possible D match to TRBD2 (5 bases). CDR3 length: 16 residues. Deletions cut 5 bases from V and 1 base from J, with 12 bases between. Germline V CDR1 and CDR2: SGHVS, FQNEAQ. The CDR3 nucleotides read TGTGCCAGCAGCCCCAGGACGGGGTCTGGGGCCAACGTCCTGACTTTC. Translating it yields CASSPRTGSGANVLTF.

This clonotype turned up a few times. V is TRBV28 and J is TRBJ2-7; D is possibly TRBD1 (6 bases). V lost 8 bases and J lost 10, with 18 bases in between. The germline V gene encodes CDR1 MDHEN and CDR2 SYDVKM. CDR3 length equals 12 residues. The CDR3 region is CASSKDSPPQYV. The DNA of the CDR3 is TGTGCCAGCTCCAAGGACAGCCCTCCTCAGTACGTC.

This clonotype was seen a handful of times. The chain uses TRBV5-1 and TRBJ2-3; D unresolved. The CDR3 consists of 14 residues. V lost 0 bases and J 2 bases, leaving 7 bases between the germline ends. The germline CDR1 and CDR2 sequences are SGHRS and YFSETQ. CDR3 sequence: CASSLVIFTDTQYF. DNA for the CDR3: TGCGCCAGCAGCTTGGTGATTTTCACAGATACGCAGTATTTT.

The rearrangement uses TRBV7-9 and TRBJ2-3, with D perhaps matching TRBD1 (5 bases). This CDR3 comprises 14 residues. The V gene lost 5 bases and the J gene lost 4 bases, with 13 bases spanning the gap. Germline lookup yields CDR1 SEHNR and CDR2 FQNEAQ (reference sequence). CDR3 nucleotide sequence: TGTGCCAGCAGCCCGACAGTCCAGCCAGATACGCAGTATTTT. Protein: CASSPTVQPDTQYF.

The rearrangement links TRBV12-3 or TRBV12-4 to TRBJ1-5, with D possibly TRBD1 on 6 matching bases. The CDR3 extends over 16 amino acids. Trimming cost V 1 base and J 1 base, with 11 bases left between them. CDR3 residues: CASSLVGARSNQPQHF. The CDR3 nucleotides read TGTGCCAGCAGTTTAGTGGGGGCGAGGAGCAATCAGCCCCAGCATTTT.

This clonotype was detected only a few times. This chain connects TRBV4-3 to TRBJ1-5, with D unresolved. The CDR3 is made up of 15 amino acids. In germline, CDR1 is LGHNA, CDR2 YSLEER. The germline V and J ends were trimmed by 3 bases and 0 bases, with 9 bases remaining between them. In DNA, the CDR3 is TGCGCCAGCAGCCACACTCCTTATAGCAATCAGCCCCAGCATTTT. Translated, it gives CASSHTPYSNQPQHF.

This chain connects TRBV2 to TRBJ2-7; perhaps TRBD1 as D (7 bases). Germline-derived CDR1 and CDR2 are SNHLY and FYNNEI. This CDR3 is built from 13 residues. V gave up 6 bases and J gave up 6 bases, with 15 bases separating them. The CDR3 loop reads CASSGGTACEQYF. In DNA form, the CDR3 reads TGTGCCAGCAGCGGCGGGACAGCCTGCGAGCAGTACTTC.

The V gene is TRBV20-1, the J gene TRBJ2-7; the D gene is possibly TRBD2 (7 bases). CDR1 is DFQATT and CDR2 is SNEGSKA in the germline V gene (reference sequence). The ends were cut back, 0 bases at V and 7 bases at J, with 16 bases in the middle. This CDR3 spans 14 amino acids. The CDR3 loop reads CSARDSRGPTEQYF. The CDR3 nucleotides are TGCAGTGCTAGAGATTCGCGGGGGCCCACGGAGCAGTACTTC.

This clonotype was observed a few times. V gene TRBV20-1 combines with J gene TRBJ2-5, with TRBD2 identical over 12 bases. Losses at the gene ends were 3 bases for V and 2 bases for J; bases not matched to a gene: 4. The CDR3 totals 15 residues. Germline CDR1 and CDR2: DFQATT and SNEGSKA (reference sequence). CDR3 protein: CSARLTSGGQETQYF. The CDR3 coding sequence is TGCAGTGCTAGGTTGACTAGCGGGGGACAAGAGACCCAGTACTTC.

The chain links TRBV6-2 or TRBV6-3 to TRBJ2-1, with a weak D call TRBD1 (6 bases). Germline assignment: CDR1 MNHEY and CDR2 SVGEGT. The CDR3 sequence is 13 residues long. Trimming took 0 bases from V and 10 from J, leaving 10 bases between them. CDR3: CASSYSGHLEQFF. The CDR3, as DNA: TGTGCCAGCAGTTACTCGGGACACCTAGAGCAGTTCTTC.

This clonotype was counted between two and nine times. The chain employs TRBV7-9 and TRBJ2-1; tentative D call: TRBD2 (6 bases). The CDR3 extends over 15 amino acids. V shed 5 bases and J shed 7 bases, with 18 bases lying between them. Germline loops: CDR1 SEHNR, CDR2 FQNEAQ (reference sequence). The CDR3 loop reads CASSLPAGMGNEQFF. CDR3 DNA: TGTGCCAGCAGCCTACCCGCGGGAATGGGGAATGAGCAGTTCTTC.